One T cell receptor (beta chain) is described in this entry. These data belong to a study of control samples from healthy donors and cancer patients. Repertoires were generated with immunoSEQ multiplex PCR, while TCRdb's copy carries only in-frame clones and drops some. The profile covers under 150,000 clones, with about 88% appearing a single time and less than 3% taken by the ten largest. V was shortened by 0 bases and J by 2 bases, with 9 bases between the two germline ends. CDR1 and CDR2 (germline): SGHKS, YYEKEE (reference sequence). This CDR3 has 14 residues. The chain employs TRBV5-5 and TRBJ2-7; tentatively, D is TRBD2 (6 bases). The sample taken for sequencing was blood. This clonotype was sampled from a woman in her 70s in good health. DNA for the CDR3: TGTGCCAGCAGCTTGGCCCCGGGGGCCTACGAGCAGTACTTC. It translates to CASSLAPGAYEQYF. The entire variable domain, with the rest obtained from reference TRBV5-5 and TRBJ2-7, is as follows: DAGVTQSPTHLIKTRGQQVTLRCSPISGHKSVSWYQQVLGQGPQFIFQYYEKEERGRGNFPDRFSARQFPNYSSELNVNALLLGDSALYLCASSLAPGAYEQYFGPGTRLTVT.